This T cell receptor (beta chain) originates from a study of blood T cell repertoires in COVID-19. Trimming pared 5 bases from V and 4 bases from J, leaving 14 bases between. The CDR3 contains 14 residues. The germline CDR1 and CDR2 sequences are LGHNA and YNFKEQ. Generated by immunoSEQ multiplex PCR, the TCRdb table keeps only in-frame clones and is missing some. Of under 110,000 clones detected, about two thirds appear once; the ten largest clones hold less than 1%. V and J are TRBV4-2 and TRBJ1-2; weak D call: TRBD1 (6 bases). This clonotype originated in a human donor with acute or convalescent COVID-19. The donor label of this sample is uncertain. Sequencing input: peripheral blood. The CDR3 DNA reads TGTGCCAGCAGCTCGAACAGGGCAGGCTATGGCTACACCTTC. Encoded protein: CASSSNRAGYGYTF.